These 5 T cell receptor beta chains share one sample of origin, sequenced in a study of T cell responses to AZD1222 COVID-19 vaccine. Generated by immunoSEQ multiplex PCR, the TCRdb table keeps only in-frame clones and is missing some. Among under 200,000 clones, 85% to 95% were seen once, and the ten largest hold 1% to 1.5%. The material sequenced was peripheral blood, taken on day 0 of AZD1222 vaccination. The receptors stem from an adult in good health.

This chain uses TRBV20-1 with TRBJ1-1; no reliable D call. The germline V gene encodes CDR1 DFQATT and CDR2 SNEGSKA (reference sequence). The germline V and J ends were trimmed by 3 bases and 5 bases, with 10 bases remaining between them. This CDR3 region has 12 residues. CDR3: CSASTGWTEAFF. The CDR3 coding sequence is TGCAGTGCTAGTACCGGGTGGACTGAAGCTTTCTTT.

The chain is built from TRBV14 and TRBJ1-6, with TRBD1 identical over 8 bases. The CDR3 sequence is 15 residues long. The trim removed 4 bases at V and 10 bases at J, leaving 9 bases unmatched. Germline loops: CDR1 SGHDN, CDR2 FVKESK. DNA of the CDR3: TGTGCCAGCAGCCTACCTAGGACAGGGATCTCACCCCTCCACTTT. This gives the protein CASSLPRTGISPLHF. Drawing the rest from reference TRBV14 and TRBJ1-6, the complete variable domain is EAGVTQFPSHSVIEKGQTVTLRCDPISGHDNLYWYRRVMGKEIKFLLHFVKESKQDESGMPNNRFLAERTGGTYSTLKVQPAELEDSGVYFCASSLPRTGISPLHFGNGTRLTVT.

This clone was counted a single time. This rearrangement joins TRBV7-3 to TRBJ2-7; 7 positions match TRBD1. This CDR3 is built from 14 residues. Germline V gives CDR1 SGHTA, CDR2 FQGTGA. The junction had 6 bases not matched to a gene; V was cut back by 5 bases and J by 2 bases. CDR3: CASSPQGDAYEQYF. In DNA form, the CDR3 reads TGTGCCAGCAGCCCGCAGGGGGACGCCTACGAGCAGTACTTC.

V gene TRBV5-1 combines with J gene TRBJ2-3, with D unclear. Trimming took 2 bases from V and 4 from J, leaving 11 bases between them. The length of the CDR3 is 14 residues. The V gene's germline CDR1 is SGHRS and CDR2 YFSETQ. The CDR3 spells CASSLRLEADTQYF. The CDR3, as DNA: TGCGCCAGCAGCTTACGTCTAGAGGCAGATACGCAGTATTTT.

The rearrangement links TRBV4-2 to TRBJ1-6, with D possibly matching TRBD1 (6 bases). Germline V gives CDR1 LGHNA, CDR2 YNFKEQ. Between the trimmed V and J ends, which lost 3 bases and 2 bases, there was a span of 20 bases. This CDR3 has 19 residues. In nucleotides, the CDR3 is TGTGCCAGCAGCCAGGACTCCAGGGGTTTGGCTCCCTATAATTCACCCCTCCACTTT. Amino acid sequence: CASSQDSRGLAPYNSPLHF.